This record concerns one T cell receptor beta chain sequence. The antigen is not known. The source of the sample is a study of lymphopenia after photon versus proton radiotherapy. Study observations and caveats: Authors raise, but do not show, better survival with proton therapy. Relative stability marked proton patients; photon patients lost diversity and naive cells. In patients who died, overall survival fell as post-nadir TCR diversity dropped more.

TCRdb keeps only in-frame clones here, not all; method: immunoSEQ multiplex PCR. The sample yields about 7,300 clones, 85% to 95% seen once. Trimming stripped 3 bases from V and 5 bases from J, with 4 bases between. The CDR3 totals 11 residues. The germline V gene has CDR1 MNHNY and CDR2 SVGAGI (reference sequence). V gene TRBV6-6 combines with J gene TRBJ2-5, with no clear D. The sequencing used peripheral blood, collected from a patient treated with photon-based radiotherapy. This sequence originates from a woman between 45 and 65 years old with cholangiocarcinoma. CDR3 DNA: TGTGCCAGCAGTTATGGGGAGACCCAGTACTTC. Translation gives CASSYGETQYF.